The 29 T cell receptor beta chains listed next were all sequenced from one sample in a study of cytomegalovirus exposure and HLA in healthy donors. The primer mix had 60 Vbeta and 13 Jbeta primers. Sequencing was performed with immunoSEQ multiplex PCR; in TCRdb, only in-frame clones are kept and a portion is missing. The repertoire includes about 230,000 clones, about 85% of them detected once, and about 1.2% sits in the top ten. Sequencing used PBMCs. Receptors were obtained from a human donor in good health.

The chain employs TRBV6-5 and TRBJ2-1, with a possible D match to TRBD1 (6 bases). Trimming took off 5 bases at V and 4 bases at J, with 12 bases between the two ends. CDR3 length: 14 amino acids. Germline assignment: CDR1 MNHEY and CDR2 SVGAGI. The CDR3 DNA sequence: TGTGCCAGCAGTCGCCAGGGGTCTTACAATGAGCAGTTCTTC. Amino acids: CASSRQGSYNEQFF.

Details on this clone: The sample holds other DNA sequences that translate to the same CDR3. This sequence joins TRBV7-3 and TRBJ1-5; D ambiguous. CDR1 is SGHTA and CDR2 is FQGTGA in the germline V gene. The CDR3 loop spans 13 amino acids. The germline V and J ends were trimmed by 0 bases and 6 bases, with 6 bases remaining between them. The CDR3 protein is CASSLTPGQPQHF. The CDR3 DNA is TGTGCCAGCAGCTTAACACCGGGTCAGCCCCAGCATTTT.

The CDR3 region is CASGKREGPNEQFF. The CDR3, as DNA: TGTGCCAGCGGGAAGCGGGAGGGCCCCAATGAGCAGTTCTTC. The chain couples TRBV9 to TRBJ2-1; the match to TRBD2 covers 10 bases. Losses at the gene ends were 7 bases for V and 6 bases for J; bases not matched to a gene: 7. The CDR3 runs 14 residues. Germline lookup yields CDR1 SGDLS and CDR2 YYNGEE.

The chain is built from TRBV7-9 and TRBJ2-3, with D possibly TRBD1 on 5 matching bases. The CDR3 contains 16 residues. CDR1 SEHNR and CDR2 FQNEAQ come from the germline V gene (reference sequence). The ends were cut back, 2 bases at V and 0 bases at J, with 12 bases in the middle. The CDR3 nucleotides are TGTGCCAGCAGCTTAAGTTGGGCAGGGAGCACAGATACGCAGTATTTT. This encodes CASSLSWAGSTDTQYF.

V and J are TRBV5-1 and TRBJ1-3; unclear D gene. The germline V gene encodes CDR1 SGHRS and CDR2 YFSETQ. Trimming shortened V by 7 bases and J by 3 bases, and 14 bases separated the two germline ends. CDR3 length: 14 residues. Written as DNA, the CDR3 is TGCGCCAGCCGGTCAGGAGGATTTGGAAACACCATATATTTT. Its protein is CASRSGGFGNTIYF.

The CDR3 loop reads CASSTPGQSNEKLFF. CDR3 coding DNA: TGTGCCAGCAGTACTCCGGGACAGTCTAATGAAAAACTGTTTTTT. The chain has TRBV2 and TRBJ1-4; 7 nucleotides align to TRBD1. With V trimmed by 5 bases and J by 3 bases, 6 bases remained unmatched. This CDR3 spans 15 amino acids. Germline V gene sequence: CDR1 SNHLY, CDR2 FYNNEI.

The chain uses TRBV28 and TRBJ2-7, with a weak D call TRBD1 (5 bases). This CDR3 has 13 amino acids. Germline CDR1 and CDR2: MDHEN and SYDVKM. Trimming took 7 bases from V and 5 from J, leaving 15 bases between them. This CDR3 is CASINQGEHEQYF. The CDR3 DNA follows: TGTGCCAGCATCAACCAGGGTGAACACGAGCAGTACTTC.

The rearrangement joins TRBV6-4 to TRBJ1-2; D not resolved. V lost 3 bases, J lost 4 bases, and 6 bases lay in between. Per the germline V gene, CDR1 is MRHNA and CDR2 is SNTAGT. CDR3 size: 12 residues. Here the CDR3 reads CASSDGSYGYTF. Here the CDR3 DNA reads TGTGCCAGCAGTGATGGGAGCTATGGCTACACCTTC.

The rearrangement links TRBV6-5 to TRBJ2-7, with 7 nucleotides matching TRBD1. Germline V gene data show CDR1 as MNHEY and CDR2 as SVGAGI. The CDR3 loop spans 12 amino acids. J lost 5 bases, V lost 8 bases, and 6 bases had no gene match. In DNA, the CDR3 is TGTGCCAGCCGAAGACAGGGAAACGAGCAGTACTTC. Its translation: CASRRQGNEQYF.

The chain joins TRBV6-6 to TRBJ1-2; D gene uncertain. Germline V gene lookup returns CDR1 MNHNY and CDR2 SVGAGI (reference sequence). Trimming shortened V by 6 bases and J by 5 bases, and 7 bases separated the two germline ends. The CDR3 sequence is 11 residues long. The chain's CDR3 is CASRVEYGYTF. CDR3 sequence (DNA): TGTGCCAGCAGGGTAGAATATGGCTACACCTTC.

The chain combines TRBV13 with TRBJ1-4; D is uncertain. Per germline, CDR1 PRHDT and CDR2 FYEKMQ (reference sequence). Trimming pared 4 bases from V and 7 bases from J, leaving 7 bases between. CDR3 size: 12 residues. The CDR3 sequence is CASSSRLEKLFF. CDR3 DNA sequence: TGTGCCAGCAGCTCTCGTCTTGAAAAACTGTTTTTT.

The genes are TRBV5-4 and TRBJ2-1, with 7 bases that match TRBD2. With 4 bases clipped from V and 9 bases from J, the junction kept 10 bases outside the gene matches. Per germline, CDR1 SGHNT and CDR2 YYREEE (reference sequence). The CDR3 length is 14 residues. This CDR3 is CASSRDYRSGEQFF. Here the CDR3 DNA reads TGTGCCAGCAGCCGGGACTATAGGTCTGGTGAGCAGTTCTTC.

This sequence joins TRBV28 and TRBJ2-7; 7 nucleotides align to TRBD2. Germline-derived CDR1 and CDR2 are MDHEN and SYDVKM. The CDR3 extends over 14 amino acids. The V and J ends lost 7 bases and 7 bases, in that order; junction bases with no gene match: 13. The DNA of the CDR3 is TGTGCCAGCACCCCCTCGGGGCGGGAGTGGGAGCAGTACTTC. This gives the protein CASTPSGREWEQYF.

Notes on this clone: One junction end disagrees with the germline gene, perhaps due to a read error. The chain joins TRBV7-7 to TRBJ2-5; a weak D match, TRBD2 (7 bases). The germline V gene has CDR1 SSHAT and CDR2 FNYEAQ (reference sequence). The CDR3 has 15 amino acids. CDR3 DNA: TGTGCTAGCAGCCTGGGGGGGGCCCCCCAAGAGACCCAGTACTTC. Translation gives CASSLGGAPQETQYF.

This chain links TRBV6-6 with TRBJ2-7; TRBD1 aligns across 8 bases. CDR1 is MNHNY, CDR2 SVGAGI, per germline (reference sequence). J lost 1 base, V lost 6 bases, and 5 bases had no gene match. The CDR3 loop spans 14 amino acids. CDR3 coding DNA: TGTGCCAGCAGGGGACAGGTCGAGTCCTACGAGCAGTACTTC. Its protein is CASRGQVESYEQYF.

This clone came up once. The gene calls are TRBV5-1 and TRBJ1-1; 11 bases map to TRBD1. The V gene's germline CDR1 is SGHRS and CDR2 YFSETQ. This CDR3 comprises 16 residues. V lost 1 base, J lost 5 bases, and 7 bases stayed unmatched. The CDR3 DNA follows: TGCGCCAGCAGCTTGACCGGTTGGGACAGGGGGACTGAAGCTTTCTTT. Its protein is CASSLTGWDRGTEAFF.

Here the CDR3 DNA reads TGCAGCGTTGAACCCGGGACAGGTCACAATGAGCAGTTCTTC. This encodes CSVEPGTGHNEQFF. This rearrangement joins TRBV29-1 to TRBJ2-1; 8 bases map to TRBD1. The germline gives CDR1 SQVTM, CDR2 ANQGSEA. V shed 2 bases, J shed 5 bases, and the junction held 5 bases outside the gene matches. This CDR3 has 14 residues.

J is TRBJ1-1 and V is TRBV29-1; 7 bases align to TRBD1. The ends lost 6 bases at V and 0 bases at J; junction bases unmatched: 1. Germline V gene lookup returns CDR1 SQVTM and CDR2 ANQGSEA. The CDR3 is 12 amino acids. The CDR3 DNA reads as TGCAGCGTCGGACAGGTGAACACTGAAGCTTTCTTT. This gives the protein CSVGQVNTEAFF.

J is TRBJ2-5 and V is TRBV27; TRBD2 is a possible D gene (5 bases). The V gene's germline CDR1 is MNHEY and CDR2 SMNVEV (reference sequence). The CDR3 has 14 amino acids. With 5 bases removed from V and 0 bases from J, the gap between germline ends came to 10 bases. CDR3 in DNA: TGTGCCAGCAGTCGCTCGGGGAACCAAGAGACCCAGTACTTC. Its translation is CASSRSGNQETQYF.

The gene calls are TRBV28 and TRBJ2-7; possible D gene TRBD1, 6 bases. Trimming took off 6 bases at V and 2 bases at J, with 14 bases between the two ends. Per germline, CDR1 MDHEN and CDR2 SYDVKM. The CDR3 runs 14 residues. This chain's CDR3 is CASSPRDTAYEQYF. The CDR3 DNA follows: TGTGCCAGCAGCCCTAGGGACACGGCCTACGAGCAGTACTTC.

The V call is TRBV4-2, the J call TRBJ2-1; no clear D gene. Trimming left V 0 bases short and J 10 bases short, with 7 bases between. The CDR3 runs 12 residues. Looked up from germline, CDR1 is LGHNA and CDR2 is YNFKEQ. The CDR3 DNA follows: TGTGCCAGCAGCCAAGATAAAACAGAGCAGTTCTTC. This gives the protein CASSQDKTEQFF.

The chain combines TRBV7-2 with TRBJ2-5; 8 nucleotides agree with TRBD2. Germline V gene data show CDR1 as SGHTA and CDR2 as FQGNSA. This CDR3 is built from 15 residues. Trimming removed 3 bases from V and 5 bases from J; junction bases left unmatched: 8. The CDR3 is CASSFRGGRWETQYF. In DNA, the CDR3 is TGTGCCAGCAGCTTTCGCGGGGGGAGGTGGGAGACCCAGTACTTC. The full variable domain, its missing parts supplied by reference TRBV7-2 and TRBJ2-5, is GAGVSQSPSNKVTEKGKDVELRCDPISGHTALYWYRQSLGQGLEFLIYFQGNSAPDKSGLPSDRFSAERTGGSVSTLTIQRTQQEDSAVYLCASSFRGGRWETQYFGPGTRLLVL.

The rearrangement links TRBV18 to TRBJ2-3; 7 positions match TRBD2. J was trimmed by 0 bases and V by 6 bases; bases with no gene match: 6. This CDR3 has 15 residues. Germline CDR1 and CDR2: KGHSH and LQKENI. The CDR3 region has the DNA TGTGCCAGCTCCTTACTAGCGCCGAGCACAGATACGCAGTATTTT. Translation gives CASSLLAPSTDTQYF.

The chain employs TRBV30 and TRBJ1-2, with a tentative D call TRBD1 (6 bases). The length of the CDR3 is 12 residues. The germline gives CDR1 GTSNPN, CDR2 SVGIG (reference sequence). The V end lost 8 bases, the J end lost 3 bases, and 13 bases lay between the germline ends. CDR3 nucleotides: TGTGCCGGCCTGACAGGAGACTATGGCTACACCTTC. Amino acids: CAGLTGDYGYTF.

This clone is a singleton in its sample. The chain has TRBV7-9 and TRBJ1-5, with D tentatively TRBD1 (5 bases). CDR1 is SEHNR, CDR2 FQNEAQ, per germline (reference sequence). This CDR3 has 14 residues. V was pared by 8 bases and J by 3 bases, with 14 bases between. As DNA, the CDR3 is TGTGCCAGCGATTCAGACAGATACAATCAGCCCCAGCATTTT. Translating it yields CASDSDRYNQPQHF.

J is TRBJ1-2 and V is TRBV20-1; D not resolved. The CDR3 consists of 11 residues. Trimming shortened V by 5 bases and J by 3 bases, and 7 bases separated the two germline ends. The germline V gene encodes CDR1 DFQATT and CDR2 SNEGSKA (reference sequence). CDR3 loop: CSAYVDYGYTF. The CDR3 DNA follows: TGCAGTGCTTATGTTGACTATGGCTACACCTTC.

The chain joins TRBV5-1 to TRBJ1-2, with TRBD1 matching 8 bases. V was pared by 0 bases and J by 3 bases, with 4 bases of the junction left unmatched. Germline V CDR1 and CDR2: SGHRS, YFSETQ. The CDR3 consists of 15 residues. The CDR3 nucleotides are TGCGCCAGCAGCTTGGTTCCGGGACAGGACTATGGCTACACCTTC. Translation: CASSLVPGQDYGYTF.

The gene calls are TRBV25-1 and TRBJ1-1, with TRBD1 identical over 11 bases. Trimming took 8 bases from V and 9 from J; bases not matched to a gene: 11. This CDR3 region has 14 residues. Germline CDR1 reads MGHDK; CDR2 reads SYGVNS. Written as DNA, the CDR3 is TGTGCCAGCGTCGGGACAGGGGGGATTAGGAAAGCTTTCTTT. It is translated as CASVGTGGIRKAFF.

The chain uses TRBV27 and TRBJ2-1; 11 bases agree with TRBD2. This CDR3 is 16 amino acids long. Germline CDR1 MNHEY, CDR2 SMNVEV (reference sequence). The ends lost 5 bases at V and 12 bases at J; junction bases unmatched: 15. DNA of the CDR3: TGTGCCAGCAGTCAGAGAATGGGGACTAGCGGCCAACGGCAGTTCTTC. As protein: CASSQRMGTSGQRQFF.